A selection of T cell receptor beta chains follows, all from one sample in a study of cytotoxic CD8 clonotypes in ibrutinib-treated CLL. Repertoires were generated with immunoSEQ multiplex PCR, while TCRdb's copy carries only in-frame clones and drops some. Of 70,000 to 80,000 clones listed, 70% to 90% are singletons. The sample was PBMCs, taken at disease progression, from a patient treated with ibrutinib. The receptors were gathered from a human donor with chronic lymphocytic leukemia. CDR3s include the opening cysteine and the closing phenylalanine or tryptophan. A D gene is named only where the DNA matches it firmly. Part of the rows lack a size; the others show once, few, many or a class for expanded clones.

-,-,TRBV30,17,TRBJ1-1,TGTGCCTGGAACACCGGGACGCCAACACGCAAGAACACTGAAGCTTTCTTT,CAWNTGTPTRKNTEAFF
few,-,TRBV19,13,TRBJ1-6,TGTGCCAGTAGCGTGGGGGGTAATTCACCCCTCCACTTT,CASSVGGNSPLHF
-,TRBD2,TRBV10-3,16,TRBJ2-3,TGTGCCATCAGTTCTACACTAGCGGGGGGGCAAGATACGCAGTATTTT,CAISSTLAGGQDTQYF
-,TRBD1,TRBV7-8,15,TRBJ1-4,TGTGCCAGCAGCTTAGCGGGACAGCTTAATGAAAAACTGTTTTTT,CASSLAGQLNEKLFF
-,-,TRBV7-9,13,TRBJ1-5,TGTGCCAGCAGCTTACAGGGCAATCGGCCCCAGCATTTT,CASSLQGNRPQHF
-,TRBD1,TRBV29-1,12,TRBJ1-2,TGCAGCGTGGGCGGGACAGGGTCTGGCTACACCTTC,CSVGGTGSGYTF
-,-,TRBV18,13,TRBJ1-1,TGTGCCAGCTCACCAACAGGGAACACTGAAGCTTTCTTT,CASSPTGNTEAFF
-,-,TRBV15,13,TRBJ1-2,TGTGCCACCAGCAGAGAGATAACTTATGGCTACACCTTC,CATSREITYGYTF
-,TRBD1,TRBV11-2,15,TRBJ1-4,TGTGCCAGCAGCAAGACAGGGGTCTATAATGAAAAACTGTTTTTT,CASSKTGVYNEKLFF
-,TRBD1,TRBV5-4,13,TRBJ2-7,TGTGCCAGCAGCTTGGACAGGGGCTACGAGCAGTACTTC,CASSLDRGYEQYF
-,TRBD1,TRBV5-6,15,TRBJ2-7,TGTGCCAGCAGCTTGCGGACAGGGAGGTCCTACGAGCAGTACTTC,CASSLRTGRSYEQYF
-,-,TRBV15,17,TRBJ1-4,TGTGCCACCAGCAGAGGTGTAACAGTTGGAACTAATGAAAAACTGTTTTTT,CATSRGVTVGTNEKLFF
-,-,TRBV10-3,13,TRBJ1-1,TGTGCCATCAGCGGCAACGAGAACACTGAAGCTTTCTTT,CAISGNENTEAFF
-,TRBD2,TRBV27,17,TRBJ2-7,TGTGCCAGCAGTTTATCTGGGGGGGGGTTAATTACCTACGAGCAGTACTTC,CASSLSGGGLITYEQYF
few,TRBD1,TRBV18,14,TRBJ1-5,TGTGCCAGCTCTACAGACAGGGGTAATCAGCCCCAGCATTTT,CASSTDRGNQPQHF
once,TRBD2,TRBV7-8,17,TRBJ2-7,TGTGCCAGCAGCTTAAAGCCGGGTAGCGGGAGGGCCTACGAGCAGTACTTC,CASSLKPGSGRAYEQYF
once,-,TRBV5-1,14,TRBJ2-3,TGCGCCAGCAGCAGGGGCGGCGGGGCAGATACGCAGTATTTT,CASSRGGGADTQYF
-,TRBD1,TRBV5-5,15,TRBJ2-7,TGTGCCAGCAGCTTGTGGACAGGCCCAAGTCGCGAGCAGTACTTC,CASSLWTGPSREQYF
-,-,TRBV7-9,15,TRBJ1-6,TGTGCCAGCAGTCTGGGGGGCATACCTAATTCACCCCTCCACTTT,CASSLGGIPNSPLHF
-,-,TRBV28,12,TRBJ2-3,TGTGCCACCGGGGCCTACACAGATACGCAGTATTTT,CATGAYTDTQYF
once,-,TRBV2,13,TRBJ1-4,TGTGCCACCACAGGCCTTGCGAATGAAAAACTGTTTTTT,CATTGLANEKLFF
-,-,TRBV15,15,TRBJ2-7,TGTGCCACCAGCAGAGATACTATAGGGGAATACGAGCAGTACTTC,CATSRDTIGEYEQYF
-,-,TRBV9,13,TRBJ1-6,TGTGCCAGCAGCGTTGGGGAGGTTTCACCCCTCCACTTT,CASSVGEVSPLHF
-,-,TRBV19,14,TRBJ2-3,TGTGCCAGTAGATCCCTAGCTGGCACAGATACGCAGTATTTT,CASRSLAGTDTQYF
-,TRBD1,TRBV5-1,14,TRBJ2-7,TGCGCCAGCAGCACTCGACAGGGCCCCTACGAGCAGTACTTC,CASSTRQGPYEQYF
-,-,TRBV18,13,TRBJ2-7,TGTGCCAGCTCACCACAAAGTTCCTACGAGCAGTACTTC,CASSPQSSYEQYF
-,-,TRBV18,15,TRBJ1-5,TGTGCCAGCTCAACACAGATATCGGGCAATCAGCCCCAGCATTTT,CASSTQISGNQPQHF
-,-,TRBV18,16,TRBJ1-3,TGTGCCAGCTCACCCCAGGACAGCAGCTCTGGAAACACCATATATTTT,CASSPQDSSSGNTIYF
-,TRBD1,TRBV5-1,16,TRBJ2-3,TGCGCCAGCAGCTTGGGCTTCCAGGGGGCGACAGATACGCAGTATTTT,CASSLGFQGATDTQYF
-,-,TRBV6-1,13,TRBJ1-5,TGTGCCAGCAGTGATAGGGACAATCAGCCCCAGCATTTT,CASSDRDNQPQHF
once,TRBD1,TRBV6-5,12,TRBJ2-4,TGTGCCAGCAGTCAGGGGGCAAGCATTCAGTACTTC,CASSQGASIQYF
-,-,TRBV30,14,TRBJ2-1,TGTGCCTGGAGTAGGGGGACGATGTCCAATGAGCAGTTCTTC,CAWSRGTMSNEQFF